This TCR beta chain was sequenced in a study of T cell responses to AZD1222 COVID-19 vaccine. Study-level results: The span of vaccine-associated CD4 TCRs extended across spike, with dominance at 160-218 and 743-854.

Points on this clone: What it binds is unknown.

Germline V lookup: CDR1 SEHNR, CDR2 FQNEAQ (reference sequence). V trimming: 6 bases; J trimming: 3 bases; junction bases outside the gene matches: 8. The CDR3 is made up of 14 amino acids. Using immunoSEQ multiplex PCR, the repertoire was profiled, and TCRdb retains in-frame clones only, with some absent. The repertoire holds 100,000 to 150,000 clones, with about nine tenths as singletons. V gene TRBV7-9 combines with J gene TRBJ2-7, with TRBD1 identical over 7 bases. Sequencing used peripheral blood, obtained on day 0 of AZD1222 vaccination. The source is an adult in good health. The CDR3 nucleotides read TGTGCCAGCAGATTTTCGACAGGGATCTACGAGCAGTACTTC. Translated: CASRFSTGIYEQYF.